One sample yielded the 19 T cell receptor beta chains listed below, sequenced in a study of blood T cell repertoires in COVID-19. This table comes from immunoSEQ multiplex PCR, and its TCRdb copy is limited to in-frame clones, with some not included. Here the sample spans 150,000 to 200,000 clones, under 85% being singletons. Sequenced: peripheral blood. These receptors originate from a man aged 60 to 69 with active or convalescent COVID-19.

V gene TRBV19 combines with J gene TRBJ2-3; 10 bases match TRBD1. The CDR3 has 15 amino acids. Trimming took 6 bases from V and 3 from J; bases not matched to a gene: 6. Germline loops: CDR1 LNHDA, CDR2 SQIVND (reference sequence). In DNA, the CDR3 is TGTGCCAGTAGCTTAGACAGGGGGCTGACAGATACGCAGTATTTT. Its translation: CASSLDRGLTDTQYF.

The rearrangement uses TRBV11-2 and TRBJ2-5; perhaps TRBD1 as D (6 bases). The V gene's germline CDR1 is SGHAT and CDR2 FQNNGV. With 5 bases removed from V and 1 base from J, the gap between germline ends came to 11 bases. This CDR3 has 14 residues. This CDR3 reads CASSVGHLQETQYF. DNA of the CDR3: TGTGCCAGCAGCGTGGGACACCTCCAAGAGACCCAGTACTTC.

The J gene is TRBJ2-6, the V gene TRBV20-1; 9 bases line up with TRBD1. The CDR3 consists of 19 residues. Losses at the gene ends were 3 bases for V and 0 bases for J; bases not matched to a gene: 12. From germline, CDR1 is DFQATT and CDR2 SNEGSKA (reference sequence). CDR3 nucleotides: TGCAGTGCTAGTGGTATCATGGGACAGGGTTTCTCTGGGGCCAACGTCCTGACTTTC. Protein: CSASGIMGQGFSGANVLTF.

The V gene is TRBV4-2, the J gene TRBJ2-7; the match to TRBD1 covers 9 bases. Germline V gives CDR1 LGHNA, CDR2 YNFKEQ. The CDR3 has 16 amino acids. Losses at the gene ends were 5 bases for V and 5 bases for J; bases not matched to a gene: 13. This chain's CDR3 is CASSKTSGTGSDEQYF. CDR3 in DNA: TGTGCCAGCAGCAAAACCTCCGGGACAGGGTCGGACGAGCAGTACTTC.

DNA of the CDR3: TGTGCCAGCAGCCGACCTTCTAGCGCGACCTACGAGCAGTACTTC. Its protein product is CASSRPSSATYEQYF. This chain links TRBV27 with TRBJ2-7; D may be TRBD2 (6 bases). The CDR3 runs to 15 residues. Germline V gives CDR1 MNHEY, CDR2 SMNVEV (reference sequence). V was cut by 6 bases and J by 2 bases, with 17 bases left in between.

The chain is built from TRBV7-8 and TRBJ2-1, with 8 bases matching TRBD2. CDR1 is SGHVS, CDR2 FQNEAQ, per germline. The CDR3 sequence is 15 residues long. Trimming at V came to 5 bases and at J to 8 bases, leaving 11 bases not matched to a gene. This chain's CDR3 is CASSPWGSGNYEQFF. Here the CDR3 DNA reads TGTGCCAGCAGCCCCTGGGGTAGCGGGAACTATGAGCAGTTCTTC.

The rearrangement joins TRBV5-8 to TRBJ2-5; D is perhaps TRBD2 (5 bases). Trimming took 2 bases from V and 0 from J, leaving 8 bases between them. Germline CDR1 SGHTS, CDR2 YDEGEE. There are 14 residues in the CDR3. The CDR3 region is CASSLSGYQETQYF. The CDR3 DNA reads as TGTGCCAGCAGCTTATCGGGATACCAAGAGACCCAGTACTTC.

The V call is TRBV5-4, the J call TRBJ1-6, with D perhaps TRBD1 (6 bases). V was trimmed by 1 base and J by 6 bases, leaving 11 bases between them. The CDR3 has 15 amino acids. Germline CDR1 SGHNT, CDR2 YYREEE (reference sequence). Here the CDR3 reads CASSLHRAFNSPLHF. In nucleotides, the CDR3 is TGTGCCAGCAGCTTGCACAGGGCTTTTAATTCACCCCTCCACTTT.

The chain is built from TRBV4-3 and TRBJ1-2; the D gene is possibly TRBD1 (5 bases). CDR3 length: 18 amino acids. The germline CDR1 and CDR2 sequences are LGHNA and YSLEER. Trimming shortened V by 1 base and J by 3 bases, and 21 bases separated the two germline ends. This chain's CDR3 is CASSQGPGLATDDYGYTF. Here the CDR3 DNA reads TGCGCCAGCAGCCAAGGACCGGGACTAGCGACAGACGACTATGGCTACACCTTC.

Comments on this clone: Relative to the germline gene, one junction end is altered; a read error may explain this. V is TRBV18 and J is TRBJ2-1, with 9 positions matching TRBD2. CDR1 is KGHSH, CDR2 LQKENI, per germline. The CDR3 totals 16 residues. The CDR3 bases are TGTGTCAGCTCACCTGAGGATTTGCTAGCGGGGAATGAGCAGTTCTTC. The encoded protein is CVSSPEDLLAGNEQFF.

This rearrangement joins TRBV6-6 to TRBJ1-4; no clear D gene. V was shortened by 6 bases and J by 5 bases, with 10 bases between the two germline ends. CDR3 length equals 13 residues. In germline, CDR1 is MNHNY, CDR2 SVGAGI (reference sequence). The CDR3 loop is CASRPGSNEKLFF. The CDR3 DNA follows: TGTGCCAGCAGGCCAGGATCAAATGAAAAACTGTTTTTT.

V is TRBV7-9 and J is TRBJ2-5; no clear D gene. CDR3 length equals 11 residues. The germline gives CDR1 SEHNR, CDR2 FQNEAQ (reference sequence). Trimming shortened V by 4 bases and J by 5 bases, and 5 bases separated the two germline ends. CDR3 in amino acids: CASSSLETQYF. CDR3 DNA: TGTGCCAGCAGCTCATTGGAGACCCAGTACTTC.

The chain has TRBV18 and TRBJ1-2, with D possibly matching TRBD1 (6 bases). V shed 2 bases and J shed 7 bases, with 11 bases lying between them. There are 13 residues in the CDR3. Germline CDR1 KGHSH, CDR2 LQKENI. This chain's CDR3 is CASSPSDSRGYTF. Written as DNA, the CDR3 is TGTGCCAGCTCACCATCGGACAGCCGTGGCTACACCTTC.

V is TRBV5-1 and J is TRBJ1-2; no reliable D call. Trimming shortened V by 0 bases and J by 5 bases, and 14 bases separated the two germline ends. CDR3 length: 15 residues. Germline V gives CDR1 SGHRS, CDR2 YFSETQ. CDR3: CASSLVAGVDYGYTF. For the CDR3, the DNA is TGCGCCAGCAGCTTGGTTGCCGGGGTTGATTATGGCTACACCTTC.

This chain links TRBV6-5 with TRBJ2-3, with D maybe TRBD2 (6 bases). The V end lost 7 bases, the J end lost 2 bases, and 13 bases lay between the germline ends. The CDR3 sequence is 14 residues long. Per the germline V gene, CDR1 is MNHEY and CDR2 is SVGAGI. The CDR3 DNA reads TGTGCCAGCACCTGGGGGGAGAACACAGATACGCAGTATTTT. This gives the protein CASTWGENTDTQYF.

J is TRBJ2-7 and V is TRBV28; weak D call: TRBD2 (6 bases). Germline loops: CDR1 MDHEN, CDR2 SYDVKM. Trimming left V 5 bases short and J 6 bases short, with 8 bases between. The CDR3 sequence is 11 residues long. CDR3 protein: CASSGTREQYF. DNA for the CDR3: TGTGCCAGCAGTGGGACTCGCGAGCAGTACTTC.

The chain links TRBV27 to TRBJ2-7, with D perhaps TRBD2 (5 bases). Trimming removed 6 bases at V and 7 bases at J, with 13 bases between. CDR1 is MNHEY, CDR2 SMNVEV, per germline (reference sequence). This CDR3 region has 12 residues. The CDR3 DNA is TGTGCCAGCAGCCGAGAGCGCGGGGAGCAGTACTTC. It codes for CASSRERGEQYF.

V usage is TRBV30 and J usage is TRBJ2-3; TRBD2 agrees at 8 bases. Unmatched junction bases numbered 7, after V lost 3 bases and J lost 5 bases. Germline V lookup: CDR1 GTSNPN, CDR2 SVGIG (reference sequence). The CDR3 loop spans 14 amino acids. CDR3 region: CAWRRSGSRDTQYF. The DNA of the CDR3 is TGTGCCTGGAGAAGGAGCGGGAGTCGAGATACGCAGTATTTT.

The gene calls are TRBV7-8 and TRBJ2-7; weak D call: TRBD1 (6 bases). Germline V lookup: CDR1 SGHVS, CDR2 FQNEAQ. This CDR3 contains 17 residues. The V gene lost 3 bases and the J gene lost 4 bases, with 22 bases spanning the gap. CDR3 sequence: CASSFLRTERHPYEQYF. The CDR3 region has the DNA TGTGCCAGCAGCTTCTTGAGGACAGAGCGTCATCCGTACGAGCAGTACTTC.